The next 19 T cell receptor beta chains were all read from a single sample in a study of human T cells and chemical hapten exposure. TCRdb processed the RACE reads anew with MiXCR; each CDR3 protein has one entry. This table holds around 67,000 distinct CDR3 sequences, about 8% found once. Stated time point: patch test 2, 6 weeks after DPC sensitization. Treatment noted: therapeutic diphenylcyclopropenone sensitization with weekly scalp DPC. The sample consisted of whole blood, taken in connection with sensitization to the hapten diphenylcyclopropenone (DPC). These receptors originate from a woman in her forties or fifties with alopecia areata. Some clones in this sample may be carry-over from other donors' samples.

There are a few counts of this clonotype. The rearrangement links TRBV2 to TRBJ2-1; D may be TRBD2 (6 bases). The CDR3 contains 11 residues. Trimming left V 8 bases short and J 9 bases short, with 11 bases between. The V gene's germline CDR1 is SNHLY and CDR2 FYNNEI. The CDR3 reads CASHRESEQFF. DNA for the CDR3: TGTGCCAGCCACCGGGAGAGTGAGCAGTTCTTC.

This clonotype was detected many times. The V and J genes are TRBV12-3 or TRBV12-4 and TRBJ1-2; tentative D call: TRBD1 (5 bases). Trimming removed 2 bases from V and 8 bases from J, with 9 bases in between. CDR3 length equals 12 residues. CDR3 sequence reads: CASSLQGRGYTF. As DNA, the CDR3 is TGTGCCAGCAGTTTACAGGGCAGAGGCTACACCTTC.

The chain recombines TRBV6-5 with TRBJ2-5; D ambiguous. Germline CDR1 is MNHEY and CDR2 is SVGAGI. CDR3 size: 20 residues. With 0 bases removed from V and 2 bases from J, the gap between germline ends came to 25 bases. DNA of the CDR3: TGTGCCAGCAGTTACTCGATCAGGAGCCCTCCCCCGGGCTCTCAAGAGACCCAGTACTTC. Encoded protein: CASSYSIRSPPPGSQETQYF.

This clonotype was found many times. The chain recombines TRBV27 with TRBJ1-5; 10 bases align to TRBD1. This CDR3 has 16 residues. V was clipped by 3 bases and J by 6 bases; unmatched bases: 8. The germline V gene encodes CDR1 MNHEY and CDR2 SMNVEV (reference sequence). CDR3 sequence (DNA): TGTGCCAGCAGTTTTGCCGGGACAGGGGTCCGTCAGCCCCAGCATTTT. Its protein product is CASSFAGTGVRQPQHF.

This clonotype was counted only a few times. CDR3 loop: CASRGTGASDTQYF. Written as DNA, the CDR3 is TGCGCCAGCAGGGGGACAGGGGCGTCCGATACGCAGTATTTT. This chain uses TRBV5-1 with TRBJ2-3; 10 bases match TRBD1. Germline CDR1 reads SGHRS; CDR2 reads YFSETQ. The ends lost 5 bases at V and 6 bases at J; junction bases unmatched: 6. The CDR3 sequence is 14 residues long.

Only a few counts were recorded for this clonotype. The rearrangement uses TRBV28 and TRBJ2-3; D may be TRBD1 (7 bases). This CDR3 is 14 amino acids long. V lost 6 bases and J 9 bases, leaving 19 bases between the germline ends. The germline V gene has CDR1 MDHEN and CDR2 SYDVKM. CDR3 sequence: CASSPPGGRGTQYF. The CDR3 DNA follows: TGTGCCAGCAGCCCCCCAGGGGGGCGTGGAACGCAGTATTTT.

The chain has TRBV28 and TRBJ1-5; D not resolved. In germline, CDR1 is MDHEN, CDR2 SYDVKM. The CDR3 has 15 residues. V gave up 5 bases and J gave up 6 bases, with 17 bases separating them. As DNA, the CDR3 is TGTGCCAGCAGTCTGGGCGGGAGGGCCGGTCAGCCCCAGCATTTT. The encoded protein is CASSLGGRAGQPQHF.

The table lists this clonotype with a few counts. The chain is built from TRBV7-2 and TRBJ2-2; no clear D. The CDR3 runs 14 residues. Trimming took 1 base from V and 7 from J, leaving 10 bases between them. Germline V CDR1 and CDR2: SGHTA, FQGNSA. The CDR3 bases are TGTGCCAGCAGCTTAGAGACCACGCACGGGGAGCTGTTTTTT. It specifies CASSLETTHGELFF.

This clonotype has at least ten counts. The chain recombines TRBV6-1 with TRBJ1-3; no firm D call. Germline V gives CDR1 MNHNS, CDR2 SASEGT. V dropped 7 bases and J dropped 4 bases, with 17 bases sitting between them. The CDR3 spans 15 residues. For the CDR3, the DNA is TGTGCCAGCACCACGACCGCCGTGTACGGAAACACCATATATTTT. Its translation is CASTTTAVYGNTIYF.

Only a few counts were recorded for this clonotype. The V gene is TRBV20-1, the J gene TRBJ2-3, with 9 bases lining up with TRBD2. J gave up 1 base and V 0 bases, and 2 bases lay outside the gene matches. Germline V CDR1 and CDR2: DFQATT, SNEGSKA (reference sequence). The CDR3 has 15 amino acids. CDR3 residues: CSARDPSGGTDTQYF. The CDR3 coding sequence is TGCAGTGCTAGAGATCCTAGCGGGGGCACAGATACGCAGTATTTT.

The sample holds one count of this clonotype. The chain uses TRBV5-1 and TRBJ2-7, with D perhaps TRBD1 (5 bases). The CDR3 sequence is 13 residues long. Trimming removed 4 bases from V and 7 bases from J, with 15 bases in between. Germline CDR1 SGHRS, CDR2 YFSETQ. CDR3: CASSRSGSGEQYF. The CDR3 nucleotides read TGCGCCAGCAGCAGGTCAGGGTCAGGGGAGCAGTACTTC. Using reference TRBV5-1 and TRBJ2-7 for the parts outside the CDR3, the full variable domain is KAGVTQTPRYLIKTRGQQVTLSCSPISGHRSVSWYQQTPGQGLQFLFEYFSETQRNKGNFPGRFSGRQFSNSRSEMNVSTLELGDSALYLCASSRSGSGEQYFGPGTRLTVT.

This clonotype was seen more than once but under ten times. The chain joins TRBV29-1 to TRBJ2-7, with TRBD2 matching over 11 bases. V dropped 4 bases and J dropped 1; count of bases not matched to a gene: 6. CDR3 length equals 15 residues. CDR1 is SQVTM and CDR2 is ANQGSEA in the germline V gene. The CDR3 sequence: CSVGKTSGASYEQYF. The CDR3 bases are TGCAGCGTTGGGAAGACTAGCGGGGCTTCCTACGAGCAGTACTTC.

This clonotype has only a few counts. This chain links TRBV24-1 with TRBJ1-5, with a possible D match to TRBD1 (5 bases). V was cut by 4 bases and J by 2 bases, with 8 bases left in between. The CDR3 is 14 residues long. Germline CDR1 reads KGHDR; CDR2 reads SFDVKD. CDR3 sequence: CATSEPGGNQPQHF. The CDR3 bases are TGTGCCACCAGTGAGCCGGGGGGCAATCAGCCCCAGCATTTT.

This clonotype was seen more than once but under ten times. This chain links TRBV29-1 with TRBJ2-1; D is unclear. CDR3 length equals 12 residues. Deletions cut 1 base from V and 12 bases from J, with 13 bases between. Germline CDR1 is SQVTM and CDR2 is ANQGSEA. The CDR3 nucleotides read TGCAGCGTTGAAGCGAGCTACTCGGGGCAGTTCTTC. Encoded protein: CSVEASYSGQFF.

The CDR3: CASSLGGVGNNEQFF. The CDR3, as DNA: TGTGCCAGCAGCTTAGGGGGGGTCGGGAACAATGAGCAGTTCTTC. The chain links TRBV7-6 to TRBJ2-1; maybe TRBD2 (6 bases). This CDR3 contains 15 residues. CDR1 is SGHVS and CDR2 is FNYEAQ in the germline V gene. The germline V and J ends were trimmed by 1 base and 5 bases, with 12 bases remaining between them.

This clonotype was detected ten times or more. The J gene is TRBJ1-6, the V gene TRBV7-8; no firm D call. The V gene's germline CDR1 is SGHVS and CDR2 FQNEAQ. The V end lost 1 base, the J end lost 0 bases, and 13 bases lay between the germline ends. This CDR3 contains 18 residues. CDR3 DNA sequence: TGTGCCAGCAGCTTAGGACAAGTACTTGTCTCCTATAATTCACCCCTCCACTTT. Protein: CASSLGQVLVSYNSPLHF.

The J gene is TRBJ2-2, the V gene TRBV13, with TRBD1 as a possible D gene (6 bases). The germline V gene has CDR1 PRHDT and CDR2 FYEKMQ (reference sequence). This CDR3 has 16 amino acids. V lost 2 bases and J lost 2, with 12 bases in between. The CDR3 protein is CASSLWTDSNTGELFF. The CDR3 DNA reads TGTGCCAGCAGCTTATGGACAGATTCAAACACCGGGGAGCTGTTTTTT.

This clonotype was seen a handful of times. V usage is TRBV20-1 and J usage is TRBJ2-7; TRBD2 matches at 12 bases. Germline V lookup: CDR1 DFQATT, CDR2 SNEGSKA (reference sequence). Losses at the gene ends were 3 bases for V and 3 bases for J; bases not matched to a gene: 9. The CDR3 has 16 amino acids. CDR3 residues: CSASRTSGTYLYEQYF. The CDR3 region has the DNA TGCAGTGCTAGTAGGACTAGCGGGACCTATCTCTACGAGCAGTACTTC.

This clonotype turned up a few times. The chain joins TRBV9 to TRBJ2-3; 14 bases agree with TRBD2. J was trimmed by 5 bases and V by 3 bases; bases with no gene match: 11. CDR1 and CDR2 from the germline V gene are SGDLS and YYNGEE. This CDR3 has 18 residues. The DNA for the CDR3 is TGTGCCAGCAGCGGAAGACTAGCGGGAGGGCCGATGGGAGATACGCAGTATTTT. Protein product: CASSGRLAGGPMGDTQYF.